This T cell receptor (beta chain) was captured in a study of early T cells in non-severe SARS-CoV-2 infection. General observations from the study: Using VDJdb, the matching emphasized anti-spike CD8 responses while missing private and CD4 specificities.

As for this clonotype: Antigen specificity is unknown.

Individual cDNA molecules were tagged with unique molecular identifiers. TCRdb redid the calling of the 5' RACE reads with MiXCR, one entry per CDR3 protein. This table holds just under 60,000 distinct CDR3 sequences, about 8.4% found once. Trimming shortened V by 3 bases and J by 0 bases, and 12 bases separated the two germline ends. The CDR3 runs to 14 residues. Germline-derived CDR1 and CDR2 are GTSNPN and SVGIG (reference sequence). The sample taken for sequencing was whole blood. The rearrangement joins TRBV30 to TRBJ2-7; weak D call: TRBD1 (6 bases). This sequence was found in an adult who was a healthcare worker with PCR-confirmed SARS-CoV-2 infection or an uninfected control (not recorded which). CDR3 region: CAWSRDIGSYEQYF. The DNA of the CDR3 is TGTGCCTGGAGCCGGGACATCGGCTCCTACGAGCAGTACTTC. Full variable domain (missing parts from reference TRBV30 and TRBJ2-7): SQTIHQWPATLVQPVGSPLSLECTVEGTSNPNLYWYRQAAGRGLQLLFYSVGIGQISSEVPQNLSASRPQDRQFILSSKKLLLSDSGFYLCAWSRDIGSYEQYFGPGTRLTVT.